This TCR beta chain was obtained from a study of cytomegalovirus exposure and HLA in healthy donors. Study-level background: The roughly 120 million unique TCR beta sequences, from about 179 million T cells, were found by an earlier analysis. HLA-typed donors were the source of about 85 million unique TCRs held in an early data release. Study results and caveats: What was likely a sequencing artifact was a cluster of highly shared sequence variants.

Primers: 60 Vbeta forward and 13 Jbeta reverse. Assay: immunoSEQ multiplex PCR; the TCRdb copy retains only in-frame clones and omits some. The table has 140,000 to 150,000 clones, about 77% seen once. The table lists this clone with a few counts. The antigen is undetermined. Germline CDR1 is SNHLY and CDR2 is FYNNEI. The CDR3 is made up of 16 amino acids. With 7 bases removed from V and 1 base from J, the gap between germline ends came to 19 bases. The chain links TRBV2 to TRBJ2-5; maybe TRBD2 (5 bases). The sequencing sample was made of PBMCs. This clonotype was sampled from a male donor in good health and CMV-seronegative. DNA for the CDR3: TGTGCCAGCACCCCCACCGGGGTAGCAAGCCAAGAGACCCAGTACTTC. The encoded protein is CASTPTGVASQETQYF. Looking up the rest from reference TRBV2 and TRBJ2-5 gives the full variable domain: EPEVTQTPSHQVTQMGQEVILRCVPISNHLYFYWYRQILGQKVEFLVSFYNNEISEKSEIFDDQFSVERPDGSNFTLKIRSTKLEDSAMYFCASTPTGVASQETQYFGPGTRLLVL.